This note documents a single T cell receptor (beta chain) sequence. Sequencing used immunoSEQ multiplex PCR; TCRdb keeps in-frame clones, though not all of them. This table holds 65,000 to 70,000 clones, around 90% found once. These data belong to a study of T cells after somatic rescue of genetic block. CDR1 and CDR2 (germline): MNHEY, SMNVEV (reference sequence). The CDR3 extends over 15 amino acids. Trimming pared 1 base from V and 1 base from J, leaving 11 bases between. The TCR comes from a man in his forties. This chain links TRBV27 with TRBJ2-7, with D unclear. The sample consisted of peripheral blood mononuclear cells (PBMCs). This chain's CDR3 is CASSLFYGESYEQYF. In nucleotides, the CDR3 is TGTGCCAGCAGTTTATTTTATGGCGAGTCCTACGAGCAGTACTTC.